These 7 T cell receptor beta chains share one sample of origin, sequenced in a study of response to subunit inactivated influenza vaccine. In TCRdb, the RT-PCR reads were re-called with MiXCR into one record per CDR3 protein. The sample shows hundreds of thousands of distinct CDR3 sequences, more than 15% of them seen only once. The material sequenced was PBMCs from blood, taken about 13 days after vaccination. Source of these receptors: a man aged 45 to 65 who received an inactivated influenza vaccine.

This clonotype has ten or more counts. This CDR3 is CASSGSYREQFF. CDR3 coding DNA: TGTGCCAGCAGCGGGTCCTACAGGGAGCAGTTCTTC. V is TRBV14 and J is TRBJ2-1, with D maybe TRBD1 (5 bases). This CDR3 is 12 amino acids long. Germline values: CDR1 SGHDN, CDR2 FVKESK. Trimming took off 5 bases at V and 10 bases at J, with 12 bases between the two ends.

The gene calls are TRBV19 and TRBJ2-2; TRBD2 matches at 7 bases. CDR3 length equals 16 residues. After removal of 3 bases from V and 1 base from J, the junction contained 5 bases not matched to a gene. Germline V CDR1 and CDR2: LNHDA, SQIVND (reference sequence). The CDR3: CASSILPSGNTGELFF. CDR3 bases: TGTGCCAGTAGTATTCTCCCTAGCGGGAACACCGGGGAGCTGTTTTTT.

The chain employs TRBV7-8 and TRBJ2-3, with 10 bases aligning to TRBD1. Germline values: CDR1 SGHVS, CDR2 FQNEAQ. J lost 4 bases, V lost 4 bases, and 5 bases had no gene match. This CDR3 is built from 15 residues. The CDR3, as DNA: TGTGCCAGCAGCTCCTGGGGGACAGGGGCAGATACGCAGTATTTT. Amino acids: CASSSWGTGADTQYF.

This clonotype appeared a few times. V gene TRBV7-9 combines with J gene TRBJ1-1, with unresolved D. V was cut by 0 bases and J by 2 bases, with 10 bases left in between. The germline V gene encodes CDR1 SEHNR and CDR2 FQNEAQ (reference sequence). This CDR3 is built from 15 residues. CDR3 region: CASSLATHSNTEAFF. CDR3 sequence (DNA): TGTGCCAGCAGCTTAGCGACACACTCAAACACTGAAGCTTTCTTT.

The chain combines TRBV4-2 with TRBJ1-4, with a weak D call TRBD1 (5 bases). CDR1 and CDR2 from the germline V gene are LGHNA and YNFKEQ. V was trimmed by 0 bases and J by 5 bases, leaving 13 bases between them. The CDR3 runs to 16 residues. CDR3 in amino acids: CASSQDEGIGNEKLFF. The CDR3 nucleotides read TGTGCCAGCAGCCAAGACGAGGGGATCGGGAATGAAAAACTGTTTTTT.

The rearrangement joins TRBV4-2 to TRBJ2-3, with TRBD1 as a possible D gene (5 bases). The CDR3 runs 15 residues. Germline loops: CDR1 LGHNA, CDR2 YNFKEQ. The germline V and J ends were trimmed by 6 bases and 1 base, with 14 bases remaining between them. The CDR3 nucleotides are TGTGCCAGCAGGGCGGAGAGACAGCGCACAGATACGCAGTATTTT. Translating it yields CASRAERQRTDTQYF.

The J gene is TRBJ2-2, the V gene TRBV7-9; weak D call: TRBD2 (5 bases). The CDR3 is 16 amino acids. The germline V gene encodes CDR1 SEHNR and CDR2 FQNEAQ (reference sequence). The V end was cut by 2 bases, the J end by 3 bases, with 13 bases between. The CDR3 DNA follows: TGTGCCAGCAGCTTACCCGGGGTAGCCGACACCGGGGAGCTGTTTTTT. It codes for CASSLPGVADTGELFF.